This T cell receptor beta chain was sequenced during a study of tumor and adjacent non-tumor tissue in lung cancer. Study context: The cohort had 12 to 13 adenocarcinoma, a couple of squamous cell and 1 small cell patients.

Three rounds of nested PCR, following a modified ARM-PCR protocol, produced the TCRbeta library. A single record per CDR3 protein comes from TCRdb applying MiXCR to the multiplex PCR reads. The table includes about 80,000 distinct CDR3 sequences, around 70% detected once. The germline CDR1 and CDR2 sequences are MNHNS and SASEGT. The CDR3 has 13 amino acids. In the case of this clonotype: No antigen is known for it. The junction does not match germline at one end; this may be a read error.

Study-wide results and limits: Top 100 clones took a larger repertoire share in normal lung. TCR diversity was significantly greater in tumor than normal lung tissue.

RNA was extracted from bulk tissue without any cell sorting. Between August and November 2014, newly diagnosed, chemotherapy-naive lung cancer patients underwent thoracic surgery in China. The TCR comes from a woman in her 70s with non-small cell lung cancer. Sample: lung tumor tissue. This chain connects TRBV6-1 to TRBJ2-5; TRBD1 or TRBD2 may be the D gene (5 bases each). In DNA form, the CDR3 reads TGTGCCAGCAGTACATCCTACCAAGGGACCCGGTACTTC. Translated: CASSTSYQGTRYF.